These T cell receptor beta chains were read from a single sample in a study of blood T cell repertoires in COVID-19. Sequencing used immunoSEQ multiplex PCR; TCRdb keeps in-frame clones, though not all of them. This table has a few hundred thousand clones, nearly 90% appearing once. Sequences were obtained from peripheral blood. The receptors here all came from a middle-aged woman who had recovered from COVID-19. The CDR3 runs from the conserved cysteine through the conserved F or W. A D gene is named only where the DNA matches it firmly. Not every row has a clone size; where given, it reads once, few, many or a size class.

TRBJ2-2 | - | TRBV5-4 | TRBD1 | CASSRTGVGHGELFF | TGTGCCAGCAGCAGGACAGGGGTTGGTCACGGGGAGCTGTTTTTT
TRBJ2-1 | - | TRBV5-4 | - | CASSLTTANEQFF | TGTGCCAGCAGCCTCACTACGGCCAATGAGCAGTTCTTC
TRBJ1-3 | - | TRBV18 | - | CASSPTSSGNTIYF | TGTGCCAGCTCACCAACCAGCTCTGGAAACACCATATATTTT
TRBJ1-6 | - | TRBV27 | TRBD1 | CASSMTGGALYSPLHF | TGTGCCAGCAGTATGACAGGGGGCGCCTTATATTCACCCCTCCACTTT
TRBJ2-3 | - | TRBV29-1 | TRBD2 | CSVVVLAGGSYTDTQYF | TGCAGCGTTGTGGTGCTAGCGGGGGGTTCTTACACAGATACGCAGTATTTT
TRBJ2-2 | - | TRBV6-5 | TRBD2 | CASSWTSGSGELFF | TGTGCCAGCAGTTGGACTAGTGGTTCCGGGGAGCTGTTTTTT
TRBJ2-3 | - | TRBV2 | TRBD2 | CASTNKGRGGVDTQYF | TGTGCCAGCACCAACAAAGGGCGGGGGGGCGTGGATACGCAGTATTTT
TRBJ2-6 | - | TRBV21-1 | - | CASKPTGTNSPGANVLTF | TGTGCCAGCAAACCAACAGGGACAAATTCCCCTGGGGCCAACGTCCTGACTTTC
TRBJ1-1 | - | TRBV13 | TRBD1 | CASSPPGTGGAFF | TGTGCCAGCAGCCCCCCCGGGACAGGTGGGGCTTTCTTT
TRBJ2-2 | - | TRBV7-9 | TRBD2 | CASSKIRISGSGTGELFF | TGTGCCAGCAGCAAAATCCGAATTAGCGGGAGTGGGACCGGGGAGCTGTTTTTT
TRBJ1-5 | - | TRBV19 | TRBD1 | CASSISETGFNQPQHF | TGTGCCAGTAGTATCTCTGAGACAGGGTTTAACCAGCCCCAGCATTTT
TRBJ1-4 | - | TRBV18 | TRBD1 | CASSPRGQSEKLFF | TGTGCCAGCTCACCAAGGGGGCAGAGTGAAAAACTGTTTTTT
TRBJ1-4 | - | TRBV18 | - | CASSQETGAGYTNEKLFF | TGTGCCAGCTCACAAGAGACAGGAGCCGGGTATACTAATGAAAAACTGTTTTTT
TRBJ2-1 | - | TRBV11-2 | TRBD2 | CASSSGLLAGGYNEQFF | TGTGCCAGCAGCTCAGGCTTACTAGCGGGAGGGTACAATGAGCAGTTCTTC
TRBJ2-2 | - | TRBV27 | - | CASRMGFGAGDGELFF | TGTGCCAGCAGAATGGGATTTGGGGCTGGGGATGGGGAGCTGTTTTTT
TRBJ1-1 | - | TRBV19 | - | CASSIDGRGTEAFF | TGTGCCAGTAGTATTGACGGGAGAGGTACTGAAGCTTTCTTT
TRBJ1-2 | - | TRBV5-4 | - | CASSLVGQRAF | TGTGCCAGCAGCTTGGTTGGACAGAGGGCCTTC
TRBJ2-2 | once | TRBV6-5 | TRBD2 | CASSYGGRASGQLFF | TGTGCCAGCAGTTATGGCGGGAGGGCCAGTGGGCAGCTGTTTTTT
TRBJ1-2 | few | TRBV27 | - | CASRGHYGYTF | TGTGCCAGCAGAGGACATTATGGCTACACCTTC
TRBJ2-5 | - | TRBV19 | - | CASSTRGQETQYF | TGTGCCAGTAGTACGCGGGGCCAAGAGACCCAGTACTTC
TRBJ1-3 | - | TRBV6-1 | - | CASSEQGSSGNTIYF | TGTGCCAGCAGTGAACAGGGGTCTTCTGGAAACACCATATATTTT
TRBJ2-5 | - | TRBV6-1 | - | CASSELSRASETQYF | TGTGCCAGCAGTGAACTGAGCCGCGCATCAGAGACCCAGTACTTC
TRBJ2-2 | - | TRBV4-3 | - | CASSHLGGGANTGELFF | TGCGCCAGCAGCCATCTAGGGGGGGGAGCGAACACCGGGGAGCTGTTTTTT
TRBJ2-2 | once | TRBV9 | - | CASSVTTPGELFF | TGTGCCAGCAGCGTAACCACTCCCGGGGAGCTGTTTTTT
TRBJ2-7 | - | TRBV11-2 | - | CASSTARWSYEQYF | TGTGCCAGCAGCACCGCCAGGTGGTCCTACGAGCAGTACTTC
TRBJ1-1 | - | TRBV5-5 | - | CASSLAVTYTEAFF | TGTGCCAGCAGCTTGGCAGTGACATACACTGAAGCTTTCTTT
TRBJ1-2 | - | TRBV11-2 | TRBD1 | CASSFGQGARYGYTF | TGTGCCAGCAGCTTCGGACAGGGGGCACGATATGGCTACACCTTC
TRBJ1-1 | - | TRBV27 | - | CASSISGLLMNTEAFF | TGTGCCAGCAGTATCTCAGGCCTGTTAATGAACACTGAAGCTTTCTTT
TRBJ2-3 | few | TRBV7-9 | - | CASSLLPTGVSTDTQYF | TGTGCCAGCAGCTTACTCCCGACCGGAGTTAGCACAGATACGCAGTATTTT